This TCR beta chain was retrieved from a study of T cell responses to AZD1222 COVID-19 vaccine. CDR3 size: 16 residues. Germline loops: CDR1 SGHRS, CDR2 YFSETQ. The ends were cut back, 0 bases at V and 4 bases at J, with 17 bases in the middle. General observations from the study: The study found Spike-specific TCR breadth and depth rose after two AZD1222 doses. Sampled repertoires all dated from after the peak T cell response.

About this clone: What it recognizes is unknown.

Clones were read by immunoSEQ multiplex PCR, and TCRdb kept only the in-frame ones, dropping some. The sample has 77,000 or so clones, 91% seen once. Sequenced material: peripheral blood, taken 28 days after the second AZD1222 dose. This rearrangement joins TRBV5-1 to TRBJ2-7, with a tentative D call TRBD1 (8 bases). This TCR was recovered from an adult who received the AZD1222 COVID-19 vaccine. This CDR3 is CASSLATGGQAYEQYF. CDR3 nucleotides: TGCGCCAGCAGCTTGGCCACGGGGGGACAGGCTTACGAGCAGTACTTC.